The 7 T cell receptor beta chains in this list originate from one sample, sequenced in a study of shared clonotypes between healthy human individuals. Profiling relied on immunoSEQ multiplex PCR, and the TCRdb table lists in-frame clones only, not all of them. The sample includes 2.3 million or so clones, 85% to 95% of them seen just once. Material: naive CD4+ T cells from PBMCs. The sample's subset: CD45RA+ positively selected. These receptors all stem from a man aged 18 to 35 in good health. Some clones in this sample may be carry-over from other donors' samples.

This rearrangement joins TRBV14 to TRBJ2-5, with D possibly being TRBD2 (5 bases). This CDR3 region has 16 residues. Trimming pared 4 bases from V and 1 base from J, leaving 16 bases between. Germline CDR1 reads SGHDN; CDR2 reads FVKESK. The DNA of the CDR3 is TGTGCCAGCAGCCTCCGAGGGCGGGCCTCCCAAGAGACCCAGTACTTC. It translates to CASSLRGRASQETQYF.

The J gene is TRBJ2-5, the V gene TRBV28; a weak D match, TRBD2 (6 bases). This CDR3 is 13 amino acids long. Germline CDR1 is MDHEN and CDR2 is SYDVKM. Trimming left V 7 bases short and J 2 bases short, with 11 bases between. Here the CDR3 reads CASTSSGQETQYF. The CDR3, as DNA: TGTGCCAGCACTAGTAGCGGACAAGAGACCCAGTACTTC.

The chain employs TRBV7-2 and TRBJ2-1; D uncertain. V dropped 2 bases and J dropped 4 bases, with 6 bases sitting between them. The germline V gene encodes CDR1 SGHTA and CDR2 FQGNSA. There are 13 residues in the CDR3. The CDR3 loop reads CASSLLRYNEQFF. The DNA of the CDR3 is TGTGCCAGCAGCTTATTGCGGTACAATGAGCAGTTCTTC.

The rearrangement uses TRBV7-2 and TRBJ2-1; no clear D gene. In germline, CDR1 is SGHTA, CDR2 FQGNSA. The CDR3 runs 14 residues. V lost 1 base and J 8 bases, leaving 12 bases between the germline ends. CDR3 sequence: CASSLGVTRDEQFF. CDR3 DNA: TGTGCCAGCAGCTTAGGGGTGACAAGGGATGAGCAGTTCTTC.

The CDR3 DNA sequence: TGTGCCAGCTCACCCCAACTAGCGGGAGCGGGAGAGACCCAGTACTTC. This gives the protein CASSPQLAGAGETQYF. The rearrangement joins TRBV18 to TRBJ2-5; 11 bases are a match to TRBD2. After removal of 3 bases from V and 4 bases from J, the junction contained 7 bases not matched to a gene. The CDR3 runs 16 residues. Per germline, CDR1 KGHSH and CDR2 LQKENI.

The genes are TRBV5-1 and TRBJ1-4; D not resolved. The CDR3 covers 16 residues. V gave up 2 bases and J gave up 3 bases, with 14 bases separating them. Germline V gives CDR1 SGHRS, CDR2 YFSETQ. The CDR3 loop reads CASSFTLGEANEKLFF. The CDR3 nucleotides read TGCGCCAGCAGCTTTACCTTGGGTGAGGCTAATGAAAAACTGTTTTTT.

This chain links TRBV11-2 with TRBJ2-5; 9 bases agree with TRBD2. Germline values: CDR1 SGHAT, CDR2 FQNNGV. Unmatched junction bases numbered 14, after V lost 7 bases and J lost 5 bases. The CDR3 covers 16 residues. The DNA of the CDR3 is TGTGCCAGCAACCTGAATGTAGCGGGAGTTTGGGAGACCCAGTACTTC. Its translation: CASNLNVAGVWETQYF.